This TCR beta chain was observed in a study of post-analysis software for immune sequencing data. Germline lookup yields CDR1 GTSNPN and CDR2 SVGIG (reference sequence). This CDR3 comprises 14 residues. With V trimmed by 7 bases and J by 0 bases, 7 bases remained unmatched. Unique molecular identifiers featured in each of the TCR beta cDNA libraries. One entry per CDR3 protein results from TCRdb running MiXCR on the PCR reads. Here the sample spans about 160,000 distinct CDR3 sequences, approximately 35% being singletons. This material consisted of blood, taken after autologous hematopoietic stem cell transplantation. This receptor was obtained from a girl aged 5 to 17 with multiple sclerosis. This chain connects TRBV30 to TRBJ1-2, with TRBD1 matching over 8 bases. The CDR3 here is CAFRGTGPNYGYTF. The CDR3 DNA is TGTGCCTTCCGCGGGACAGGCCCTAACTATGGCTACACCTTC.